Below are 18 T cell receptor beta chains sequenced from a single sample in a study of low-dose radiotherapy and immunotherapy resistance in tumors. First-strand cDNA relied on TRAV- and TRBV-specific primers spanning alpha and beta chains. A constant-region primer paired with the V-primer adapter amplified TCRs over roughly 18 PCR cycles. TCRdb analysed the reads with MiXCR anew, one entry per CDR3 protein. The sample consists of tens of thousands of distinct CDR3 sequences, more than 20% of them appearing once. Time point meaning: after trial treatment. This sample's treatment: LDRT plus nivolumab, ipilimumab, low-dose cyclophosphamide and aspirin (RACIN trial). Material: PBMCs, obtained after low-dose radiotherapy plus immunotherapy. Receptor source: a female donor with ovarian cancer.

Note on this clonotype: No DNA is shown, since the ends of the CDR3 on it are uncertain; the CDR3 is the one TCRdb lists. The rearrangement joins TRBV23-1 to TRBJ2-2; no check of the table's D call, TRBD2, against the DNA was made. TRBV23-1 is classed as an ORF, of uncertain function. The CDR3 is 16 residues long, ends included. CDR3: CASSTRSRYGAGSCFF.

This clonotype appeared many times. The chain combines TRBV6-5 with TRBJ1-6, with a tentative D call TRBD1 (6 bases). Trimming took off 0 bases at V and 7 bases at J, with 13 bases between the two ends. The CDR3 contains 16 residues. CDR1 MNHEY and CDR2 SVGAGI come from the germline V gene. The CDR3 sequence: CASSYSTDSVNSPLHF. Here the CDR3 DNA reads TGTGCCAGCAGTTACTCGACGGACAGTGTGAATTCACCCCTCCACTTT.

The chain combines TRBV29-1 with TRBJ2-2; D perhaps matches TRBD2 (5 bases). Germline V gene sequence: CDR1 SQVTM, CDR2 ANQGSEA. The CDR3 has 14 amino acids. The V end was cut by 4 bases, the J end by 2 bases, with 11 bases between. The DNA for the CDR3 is TGCAGCGTTGTAGGAAGCGGCAACACCGGGGAGCTGTTTTTT. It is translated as CSVVGSGNTGELFF.

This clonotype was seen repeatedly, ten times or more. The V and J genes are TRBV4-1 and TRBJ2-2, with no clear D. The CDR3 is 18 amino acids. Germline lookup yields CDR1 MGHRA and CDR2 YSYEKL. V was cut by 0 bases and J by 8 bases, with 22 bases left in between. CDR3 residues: CASSQESTRVGFGGELFF. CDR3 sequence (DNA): TGCGCCAGCAGCCAAGAATCCACCCGGGTTGGGTTCGGAGGGGAGCTGTTTTTT.

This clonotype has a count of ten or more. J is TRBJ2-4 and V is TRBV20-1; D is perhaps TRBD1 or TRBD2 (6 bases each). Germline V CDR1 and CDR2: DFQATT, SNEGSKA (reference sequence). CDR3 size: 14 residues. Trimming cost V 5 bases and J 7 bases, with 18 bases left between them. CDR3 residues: CSARGGNRVNIQYF. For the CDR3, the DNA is TGCAGTGCTCGGGGCGGGAACAGGGTGAACATTCAGTACTTC.

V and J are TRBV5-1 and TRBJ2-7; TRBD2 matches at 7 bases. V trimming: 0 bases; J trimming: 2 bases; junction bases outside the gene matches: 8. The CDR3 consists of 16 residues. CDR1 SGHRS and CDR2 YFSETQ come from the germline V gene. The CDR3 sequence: CASSLASSGATYEQYF. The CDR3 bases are TGCGCCAGCAGCTTGGCCTCCAGCGGGGCGACCTACGAGCAGTACTTC.

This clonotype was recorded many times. The CDR3 is CASSIATGYDYEQYF. For the CDR3, the DNA is TGTGCCAGTAGTATAGCGACAGGATACGACTACGAGCAGTACTTC. The chain employs TRBV19 and TRBJ2-7, with a possible D match to TRBD1 (6 bases). The germline gives CDR1 LNHDA, CDR2 SQIVND (reference sequence). V was trimmed by 1 base and J by 3 bases, leaving 13 bases between them. The CDR3 loop spans 15 amino acids.

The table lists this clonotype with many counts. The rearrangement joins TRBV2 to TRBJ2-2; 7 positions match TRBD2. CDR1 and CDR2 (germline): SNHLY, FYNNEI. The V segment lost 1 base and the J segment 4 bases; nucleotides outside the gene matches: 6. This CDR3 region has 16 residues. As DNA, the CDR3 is TGTGCCAGCAGTGAAGGGGGGGGGTTGATCACCGGGGAGCTGTTTTTT. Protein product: CASSEGGGLITGELFF.

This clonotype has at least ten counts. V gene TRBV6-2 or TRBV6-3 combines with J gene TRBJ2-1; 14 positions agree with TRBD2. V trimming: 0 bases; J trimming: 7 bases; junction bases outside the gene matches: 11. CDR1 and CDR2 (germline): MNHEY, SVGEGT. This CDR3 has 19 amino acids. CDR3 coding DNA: TGTGCCAGCAGTTACTCGGGGACTAGCGGGAGATCAGCCTGGAATGAGCAGTTCTTC. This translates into CASSYSGTSGRSAWNEQFF.

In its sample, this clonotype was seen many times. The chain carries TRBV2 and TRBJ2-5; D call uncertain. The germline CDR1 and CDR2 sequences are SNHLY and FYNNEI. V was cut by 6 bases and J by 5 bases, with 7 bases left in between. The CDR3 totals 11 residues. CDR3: CASSFKETQYF. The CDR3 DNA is TGTGCCAGCAGCTTTAAGGAGACCCAGTACTTC.

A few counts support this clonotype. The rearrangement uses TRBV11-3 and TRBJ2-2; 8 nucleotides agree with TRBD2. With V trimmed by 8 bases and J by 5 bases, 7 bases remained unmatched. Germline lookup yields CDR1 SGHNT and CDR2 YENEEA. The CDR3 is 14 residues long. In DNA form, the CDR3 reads TGTGCCAGCTCCGGGGGGGCCGGAACCGGGGAGCTGTTTTTT. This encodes CASSGGAGTGELFF.

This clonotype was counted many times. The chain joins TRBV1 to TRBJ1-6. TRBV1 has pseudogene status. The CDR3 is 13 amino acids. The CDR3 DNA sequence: TGCACCAGCAGCCAAGGCATAGGTTCACCCCTCCACTTT. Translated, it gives CTSSQGIGSPLHF.

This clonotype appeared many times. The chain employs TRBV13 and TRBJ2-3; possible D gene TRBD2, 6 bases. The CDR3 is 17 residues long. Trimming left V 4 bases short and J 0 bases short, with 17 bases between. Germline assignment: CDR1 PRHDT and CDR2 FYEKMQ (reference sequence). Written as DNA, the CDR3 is TGTGCCAGCAGCTCCGCTACCCTCCGGGGGAGCACAGATACGCAGTATTTT. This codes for CASSSATLRGSTDTQYF.

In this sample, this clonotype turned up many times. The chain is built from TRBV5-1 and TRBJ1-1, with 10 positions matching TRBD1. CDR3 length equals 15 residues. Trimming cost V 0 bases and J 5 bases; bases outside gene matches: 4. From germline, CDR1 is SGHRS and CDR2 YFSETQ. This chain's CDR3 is CASSLGGQGKTEAFF. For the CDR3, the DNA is TGCGCCAGCAGCTTGGGGGGACAGGGGAAGACTGAAGCTTTCTTT.

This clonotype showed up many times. CDR3 protein: CASSPRRRADTQYF. CDR3 DNA: TGTGCCAGCAGTCCACGCAGGAGGGCGGATACGCAGTATTTT. This chain connects TRBV6-2 or TRBV6-3 to TRBJ2-3, with D possibly matching TRBD2 (6 bases). The length of the CDR3 is 14 residues. Germline CDR1 and CDR2: MNHEY and SVGEGT. Trimming took 5 bases from V and 6 from J, leaving 15 bases between them.

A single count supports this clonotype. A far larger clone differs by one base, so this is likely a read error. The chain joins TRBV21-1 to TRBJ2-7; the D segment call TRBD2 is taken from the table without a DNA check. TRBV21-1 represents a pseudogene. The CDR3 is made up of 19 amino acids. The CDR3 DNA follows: TGTGCCAGCAGCCCCGGGCTAGCGGGGGGACCCCACTACTACAATGAGCAGTACTTC. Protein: CASSPGLAGGPHYYNEQYF.

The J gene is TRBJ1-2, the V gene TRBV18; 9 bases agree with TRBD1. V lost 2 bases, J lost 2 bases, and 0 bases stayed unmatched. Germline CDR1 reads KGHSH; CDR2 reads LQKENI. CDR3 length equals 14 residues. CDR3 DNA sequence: TGTGCCAGCTCACCAGGACAGGGGAACTATGGCTACACCTTC. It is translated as CASSPGQGNYGYTF.

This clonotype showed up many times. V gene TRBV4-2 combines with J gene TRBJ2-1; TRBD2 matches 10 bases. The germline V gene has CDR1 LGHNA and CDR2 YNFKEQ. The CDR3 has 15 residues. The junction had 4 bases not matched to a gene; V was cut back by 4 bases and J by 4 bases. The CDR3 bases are TGTGCCAGCAGCCTTAGCGGGGGGATGTACAATGAGCAGTTCTTC. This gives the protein CASSLSGGMYNEQFF.